The rows below give T cell receptor beta chains drawn from one sample of a study of cytomegalovirus exposure and HLA in healthy donors. Profiling relied on immunoSEQ multiplex PCR, and the TCRdb table lists in-frame clones only, not all of them. The sample lists 150,000 to 200,000 clones; roughly 87% were seen once. Source material: PBMCs. These receptor sequences come from a woman aged 50 to 65 in good health and CMV-seronegative. Each CDR3 is given with its conserved first and last residue. A D gene is named only where the DNA matches it firmly. Some rows mark clone size as missing; the rest say once, few, many or name a class of expanded clone.

>14|TRBV28|NA|TRBJ2-7|NA
CASTPGQFSYEQYF
TGTGCCAGCACCCCCGGACAGTTCTCCTACGAGCAGTACTTC
>15|TRBV28|NA|TRBJ2-7|TRBD1
CASADRGLSSYEQYF
TGTGCCAGCGCCGACAGGGGCCTAAGCTCCTACGAGCAGTACTTC
>15|TRBV6-5|NA|TRBJ2-7|TRBD1
CASSSGSAGGSEQYF
TGTGCCAGCAGTTCAGGATCAGCAGGGGGTAGCGAGCAGTACTTC
>17|TRBV7-9|NA|TRBJ2-5|TRBD1
CASSLRGSDRRVETQYF
TGTGCCAGCAGCTTAAGAGGCTCGGACAGGCGGGTTGAGACCCAGTACTTC
>15|TRBV5-1|NA|TRBJ1-1|NA
CASSMGPGGGTEAFF
TGCGCCAGCAGCATGGGGCCCGGGGGGGGAACTGAAGCTTTCTTT
>14|TRBV5-1|few|TRBJ1-2|TRBD1
CASSQSPPGGGYTF
TGCGCCAGCAGCCAAAGCCCTCCAGGGGGCGGCTACACCTTC
>15|TRBV18|NA|TRBJ2-7|TRBD2
CASSGGAHTDYEQYF
TGTGCCAGCTCCGGGGGGGCCCACACTGACTACGAGCAGTACTTC
>16|TRBV5-1|NA|TRBJ1-4|NA
CASSLTGGVANEKLFF
TGCGCCAGCAGCCTGACAGGTGGCGTGGCTAATGAAAAACTGTTTTTT
>16|TRBV2|few|TRBJ2-2|TRBD1
CASTRDRQPVTGELFF
TGTGCCAGCACCCGGGACAGACAGCCGGTCACCGGGGAGCTGTTTTTT
>13|TRBV11-2|NA|TRBJ2-3|NA
CASSRTTGDTQYF
TGTGCCAGCAGCCGTACTACAGGAGATACGCAGTATTTT
>13|TRBV11-2|NA|TRBJ1-1|NA
CASSLIQGHEAFF
TGTGCCAGCAGCTTAATACAGGGTCACGAAGCTTTCTTT
>14|TRBV7-2|once|TRBJ1-1|NA
CASSYVAVNTEAFF
TGTGCCAGCAGCTATGTGGCAGTGAACACTGAAGCTTTCTTT
>17|TRBV11-2|NA|TRBJ1-5|TRBD1
CASSPRPWTGGDQPQHF
TGTGCCAGCAGCCCCAGACCCTGGACAGGGGGCGATCAGCCCCAGCATTTT
>16|TRBV7-2|NA|TRBJ2-7|NA
CASSPEIGGRDNEQYF
TGTGCCAGCAGCCCGGAAATAGGGGGACGGGACAACGAGCAGTACTTC
>16|TRBV28|NA|TRBJ2-1|NA
CASSLSSGWSYNEQFF
TGTGCCAGCAGTTTAAGCTCGGGATGGTCCTACAATGAGCAGTTCTTC
>15|TRBV10-2|NA|TRBJ2-2|NA
CASSEPGMGTGELFF
TGCGCCAGCAGTGAGCCGGGGATGGGGACCGGGGAGCTGTTTTTT
>13|TRBV19|NA|TRBJ2-1|NA
CASSNSGPGEQFF
TGTGCCAGTAGTAATTCAGGTCCCGGCGAGCAGTTCTTC
>16|TRBV4-1|NA|TRBJ2-1|TRBD2
CASRRSGGDSYNEQFF
TGCGCCAGCAGACGTAGCGGGGGGGACTCCTACAATGAGCAGTTCTTC
>15|TRBV28|NA|TRBJ2-7|TRBD1
CASISPGQGRYEQYF
TGTGCCAGCATCTCGCCGGGACAGGGCCGCTACGAGCAGTACTTC
>16|TRBV4-1|NA|TRBJ1-2|NA
CASSQVGHRAGYGYTF
TGCGCCAGCAGCCAAGTAGGGCACAGGGCTGGCTATGGCTACACCTTC
>14|TRBV6-4|few|TRBJ2-1|NA
CASNPFRRDNEQFF
TGTGCCAGCAACCCCTTTCGGAGGGACAATGAGCAGTTCTTC
>16|TRBV5-4|NA|TRBJ1-2|TRBD1
CASSQDRAGLGYGYTF
TGTGCCAGCAGCCAAGACAGGGCGGGTCTCGGCTATGGCTACACCTTC
>15|TRBV15|NA|TRBJ1-6|NA
CATSRDIGQGSPLHF
TGTGCCACCAGCAGAGATATTGGGCAGGGATCACCCCTCCACTTT
>15|TRBV2|NA|TRBJ2-2|TRBD1
CASSGDRGDTGELFF
TGTGCCAGCAGTGGGGACAGGGGCGACACCGGGGAGCTGTTTTTT
>14|TRBV9|NA|TRBJ2-3|TRBD2
CASSGSGSTDTQYF
TGTGCCAGCAGCGGTAGCGGGAGCACAGATACGCAGTATTTT
>13|TRBV29-1|NA|TRBJ2-7|NA
CSVARSSSYEQYF
TGCAGCGTTGCTAGGTCGAGCTCCTACGAGCAGTACTTC
>14|TRBV28|NA|TRBJ2-2|NA
CASSSNYRTGELFF
TGTGCCAGCAGTTCCAATTACAGGACCGGGGAGCTGTTTTTT
>15|TRBV7-8|NA|TRBJ2-4|TRBD1
CASSTSTGAKNSQYF
TGTGCCAGCAGCACCTCGACAGGGGCCAAAAACAGTCAGTACTTC
>16|TRBV7-9|NA|TRBJ1-1|TRBD1
CASSLMTGGPGTEAFF
TGTGCCAGCAGCTTAATGACAGGGGGGCCGGGAACTGAAGCTTTCTTT
>15|TRBV11-3|NA|TRBJ1-2|NA
CASSLTGKKGYGYTF
TGTGCCAGCAGCCTCACAGGGAAGAAAGGCTATGGCTACACCTTC
>15|TRBV9|few|TRBJ1-1|TRBD1
CASSVWDRGRTEAFF
TGTGCCAGCAGCGTATGGGACAGGGGTCGGACTGAAGCTTTCTTT
>15|TRBV19|NA|TRBJ2-7|TRBD2
CASSTELAEFYEQYF
TGTGCCAGTAGTACCGAACTAGCGGAATTCTACGAGCAGTACTTC
>13|TRBV19|NA|TRBJ2-5|NA
CASSIRLDETQYF
TGTGCCAGTAGTATCAGGTTAGACGAGACCCAGTACTTC
>15|TRBV18|NA|TRBJ1-3|NA
CASSPGQRLGNTIYF
TGTGCCAGCTCACCAGGCCAGCGGCTTGGAAACACCATATATTTT
>16|TRBV27|NA|TRBJ2-6|TRBD1
CASSSIQGAGANVLTF
TGTGCCAGCAGTTCAATACAGGGGGCTGGGGCCAACGTCCTGACTTTC
>14|TRBV27|NA|TRBJ1-5|NA
CASSLNIQYQPQHF
TGTGCCAGCAGTTTAAATATTCAGTATCAGCCCCAGCATTTT
>14|TRBV6-5|NA|TRBJ1-3|NA
CASSSPGSGNTIYF
TGTGCCAGCAGTTCCCCGGGCTCTGGAAACACCATATATTTT
>12|TRBV10-3|NA|TRBJ2-7|NA
CAISDQGGEQYF
TGTGCCATCAGTGACCAGGGGGGCGAGCAGTACTTC
>13|TRBV28|NA|TRBJ1-1|NA
CASSLPAATEAFF
TGTGCCAGCAGTCTCCCCGCGGCTACTGAAGCTTTCTTT
>15|TRBV7-2|NA|TRBJ1-2|TRBD1
CASSLRQGGEDGYTF
TGTGCCAGCAGCTTAAGACAGGGTGGAGAGGACGGCTACACCTTC
>14|TRBV9|NA|TRBJ2-7|TRBD2
CASSPSGGAYEQYF
TGTGCCAGCAGCCCTAGCGGGGGGGCCTACGAGCAGTACTTC
>17|TRBV15|NA|TRBJ2-3|TRBD1
CATSSLRDRGGTDTQYF
TGTGCCACCAGCAGTCTACGGGACAGGGGGGGCACAGATACGCAGTATTTT
>13|TRBV28|NA|TRBJ2-3|TRBD2
CASSGTSKDTQYF
TGTGCCAGCAGCGGGACTAGCAAAGATACGCAGTATTTT
>16|TRBV7-2|NA|TRBJ2-7|TRBD1
CASSLDWDRASYEQYF
TGTGCCAGCAGCTTAGATTGGGACAGGGCTTCCTACGAGCAGTACTTC
>14|TRBV6-5|NA|TRBJ1-6|TRBD1
CASSYGDSNSPLHF
TGTGCCAGCAGTTACGGGGACAGTAATTCACCCCTCCACTTT
>12|TRBV10-3|NA|TRBJ2-1|TRBD2
CATEAGRDEQFF
TGTGCCACAGAAGCGGGACGGGATGAGCAGTTCTTC
>15|TRBV11-2|NA|TRBJ1-3|NA
CASSLSGAHGNTIYF
TGTGCCAGCAGCTTATCAGGGGCTCATGGAAACACCATATATTTT
>13|TRBV28|NA|TRBJ2-1|TRBD1
CASSPGQYNEQFF
TGTGCCAGCAGCCCGGGACAGTACAATGAGCAGTTCTTC
>15|TRBV30|NA|TRBJ1-2|TRBD1
CAWSGRDRVVRGYTF
TGTGCCTGGAGTGGCCGGGACAGGGTAGTTCGCGGCTACACCTTC
>16|TRBV4-1|few|TRBJ2-1|TRBD2
CASSQGGRVYWDEQFF
TGCGCCAGCAGCCAGGGAGGGCGGGTCTACTGGGATGAGCAGTTCTTC
>14|TRBV21-1|NA|TRBJ2-1|NA
CATSGLEGRDEQFF
TGTGCCACCTCGGGACTAGAAGGTCGGGATGAGCAGTTCTTC
>15|TRBV27|NA|TRBJ2-1|TRBD2
CASSFGSGGIDEQFF
TGTGCCAGCAGTTTCGGTAGCGGGGGGATCGATGAGCAGTTCTTC
>14|TRBV7-8|NA|TRBJ1-5|NA
CASSLREGRKPQHF
TGTGCCAGCAGCTTAAGGGAGGGTAGGAAGCCCCAGCATTTT
>14|TRBV11-2|NA|TRBJ2-1|NA
CASSLAGAGNEQFF
TGTGCCAGCAGCTTAGCGGGAGCCGGCAATGAGCAGTTCTTC
>14|TRBV5-4|NA|TRBJ2-5|TRBD1
CASSSRTGPETQYF
TGTGCCAGCAGCTCCAGGACAGGGCCCGAGACCCAGTACTTC
>13|TRBV4-1|NA|TRBJ2-3|NA
CASSQQLPDTQYF
TGCGCCAGCAGCCAACAACTCCCAGATACGCAGTATTTT
>15|TRBV15|NA|TRBJ2-7|TRBD1
CATSSAGTGFSEQYF
TGTGCCACCAGCAGTGCCGGGACAGGGTTCTCCGAGCAGTACTTC
>17|TRBV28|NA|TRBJ2-5|TRBD2
CASSLSVRGLGGETQYF
TGTGCCAGCAGTTTATCGGTTCGGGGGTTGGGAGGGGAGACCCAGTACTTC
>17|TRBV19|once|TRBJ2-1|TRBD2
CASSMIGLAGRPDEQFF
TGTGCCAGTAGTATGATAGGTCTAGCGGGGCGCCCTGATGAGCAGTTCTTC
>15|TRBV6-1|NA|TRBJ2-1|TRBD2
CASNLLAGGLHEQLF
TGTGCCAGCAACCTACTAGCGGGAGGGCTACATGAGCAGCTCTTC